The TCR beta chain described here comes from a study of OX40 agonist ivuxolimab in advanced cancers. Across the study: Ivuxolimab doses were 0.01, 0.1, 0.3, 1.5, 3 or 10 mg/kg every 2 weeks. Earlier treatment with anti-PD-1, anti-PD-L1 or anti-CTLA-4 was permitted, and over 35% had received some. Regarding the study as a whole: The CD4+ and CD8+ T cells in the blood had expanded clonally by week 6 at 0.1 to 3.0 mg/kg. Also showing low normalized T-cell clonal expansion were some of the nonresponders.

As for this clone: The antigen remains undetermined.

Data came from immunoSEQ multiplex PCR; TCRdb stores just in-frame clones and leaves some out. This table holds approximately 84,000 clones, around 84% found once. Germline CDR1 and CDR2: SGHTA and FQGNSA. Trimming took off 1 base at V and 13 bases at J, with 17 bases between the two ends. The CDR3 loop spans 13 amino acids. The V call is TRBV7-2, the J call TRBJ2-7; D could derive from TRBD1 or TRBD2 (5 bases each). The starting material was CD4+ or CD8+ T cells sorted from blood, obtained in a trial of the OX40 agonist ivuxolimab. The sequence came from an adult with an advanced solid tumor such as melanoma, head and neck, liver or kidney cancer. The CDR3 loop is CASSLGIPGPTYV. In nucleotides, the CDR3 is TGTGCCAGCAGCTTAGGGATTCCGGGACCAACTTACGTC.